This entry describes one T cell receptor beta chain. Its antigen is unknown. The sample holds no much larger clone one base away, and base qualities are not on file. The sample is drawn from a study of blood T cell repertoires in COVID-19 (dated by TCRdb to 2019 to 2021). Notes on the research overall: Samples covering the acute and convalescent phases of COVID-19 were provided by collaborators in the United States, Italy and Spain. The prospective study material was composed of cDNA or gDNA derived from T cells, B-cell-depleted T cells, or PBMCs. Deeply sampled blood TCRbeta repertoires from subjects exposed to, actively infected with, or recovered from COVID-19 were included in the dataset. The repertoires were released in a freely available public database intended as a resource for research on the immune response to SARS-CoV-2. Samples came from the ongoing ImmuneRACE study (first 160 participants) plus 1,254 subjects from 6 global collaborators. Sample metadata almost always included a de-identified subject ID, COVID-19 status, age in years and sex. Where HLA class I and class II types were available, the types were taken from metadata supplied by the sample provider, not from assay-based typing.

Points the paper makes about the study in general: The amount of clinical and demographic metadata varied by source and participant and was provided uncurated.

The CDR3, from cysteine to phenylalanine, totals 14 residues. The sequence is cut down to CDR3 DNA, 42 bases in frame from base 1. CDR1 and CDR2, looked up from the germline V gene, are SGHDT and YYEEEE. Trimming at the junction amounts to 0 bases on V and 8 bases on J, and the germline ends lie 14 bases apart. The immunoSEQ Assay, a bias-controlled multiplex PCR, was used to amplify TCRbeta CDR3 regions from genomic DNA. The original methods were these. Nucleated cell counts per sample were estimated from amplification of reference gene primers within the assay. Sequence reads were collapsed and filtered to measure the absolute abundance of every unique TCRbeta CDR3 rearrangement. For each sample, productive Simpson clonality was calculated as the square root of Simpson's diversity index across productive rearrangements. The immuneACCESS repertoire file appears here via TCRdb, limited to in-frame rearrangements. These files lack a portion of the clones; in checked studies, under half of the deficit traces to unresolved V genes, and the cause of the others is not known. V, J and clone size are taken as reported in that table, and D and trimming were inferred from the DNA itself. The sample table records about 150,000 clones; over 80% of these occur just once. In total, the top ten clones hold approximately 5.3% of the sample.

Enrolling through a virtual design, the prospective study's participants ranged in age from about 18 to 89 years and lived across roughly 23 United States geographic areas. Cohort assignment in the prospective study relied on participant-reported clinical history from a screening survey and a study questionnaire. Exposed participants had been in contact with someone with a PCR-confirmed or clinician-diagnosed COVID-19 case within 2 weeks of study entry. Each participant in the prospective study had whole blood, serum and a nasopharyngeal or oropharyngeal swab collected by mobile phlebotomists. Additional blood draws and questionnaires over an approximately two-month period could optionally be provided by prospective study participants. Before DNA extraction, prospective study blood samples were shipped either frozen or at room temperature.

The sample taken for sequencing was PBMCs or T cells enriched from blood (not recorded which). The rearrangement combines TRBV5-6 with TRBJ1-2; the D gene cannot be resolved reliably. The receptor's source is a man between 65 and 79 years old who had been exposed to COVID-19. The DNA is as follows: TGTGCCAGCAGCTTGGTGGTTAGGGAGCGGGGCTACACCTTC. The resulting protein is CASSLVVRERGYTF.